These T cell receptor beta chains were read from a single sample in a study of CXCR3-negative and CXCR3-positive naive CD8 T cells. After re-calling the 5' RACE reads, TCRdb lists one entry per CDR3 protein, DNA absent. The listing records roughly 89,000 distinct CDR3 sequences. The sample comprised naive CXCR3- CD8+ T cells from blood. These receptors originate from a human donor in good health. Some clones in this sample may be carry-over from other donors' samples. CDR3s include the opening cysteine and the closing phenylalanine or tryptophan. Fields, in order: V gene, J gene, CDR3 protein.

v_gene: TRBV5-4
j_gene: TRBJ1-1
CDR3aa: CASSPDSRGNTEAFF

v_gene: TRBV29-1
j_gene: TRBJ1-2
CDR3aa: CSVLGQGANGYTF

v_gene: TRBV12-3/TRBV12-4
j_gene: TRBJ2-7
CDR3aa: CASAPPILREQYF

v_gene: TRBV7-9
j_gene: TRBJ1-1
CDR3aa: CASSYGNTEAFF

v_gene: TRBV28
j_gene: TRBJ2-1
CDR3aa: CASSLYGTDNEQFF

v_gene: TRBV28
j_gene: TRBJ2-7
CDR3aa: CASSPISSYEQYF

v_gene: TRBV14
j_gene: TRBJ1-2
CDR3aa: CASSQTGNYGYTF

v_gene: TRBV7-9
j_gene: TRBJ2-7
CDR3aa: CASSRGDLSYEQYF

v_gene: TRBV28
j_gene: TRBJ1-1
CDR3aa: CASSASPGSWNTEAFF

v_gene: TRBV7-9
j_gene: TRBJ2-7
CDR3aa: CASSIGTEQYF

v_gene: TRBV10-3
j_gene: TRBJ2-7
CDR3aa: CAITVGLAFRF

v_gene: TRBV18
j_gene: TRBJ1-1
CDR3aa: CASSPGGQGTEAFF

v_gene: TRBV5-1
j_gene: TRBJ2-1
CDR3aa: CASSDGTGDYNEQFF

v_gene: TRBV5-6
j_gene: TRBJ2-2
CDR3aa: CASSLAALAGELFF

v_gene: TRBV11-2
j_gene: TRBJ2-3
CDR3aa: CASSTPFRGTQYF

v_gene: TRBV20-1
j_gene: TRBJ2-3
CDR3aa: CSARYPAEATDTQYF

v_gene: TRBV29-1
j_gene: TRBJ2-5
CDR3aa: CSVRSGYQETQYF

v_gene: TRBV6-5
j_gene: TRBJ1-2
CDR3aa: CASSYSGPNYGYTF

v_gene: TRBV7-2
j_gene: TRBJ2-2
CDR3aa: CASSFLPGELFF

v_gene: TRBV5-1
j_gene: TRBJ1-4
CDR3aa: CASSLEFPAQGRGLFF

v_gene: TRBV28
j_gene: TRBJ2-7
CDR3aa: CASRDNYEQYF

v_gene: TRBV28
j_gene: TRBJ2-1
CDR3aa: CASSAADNEQFF

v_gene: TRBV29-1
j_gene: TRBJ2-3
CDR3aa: CSVDVRGLAGTDTQYF

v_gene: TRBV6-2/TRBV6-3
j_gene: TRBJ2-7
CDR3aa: CASSFTSSHEQYF

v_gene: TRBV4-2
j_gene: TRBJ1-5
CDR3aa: CASSQGRNSNQPQHF

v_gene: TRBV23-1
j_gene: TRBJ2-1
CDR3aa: CASSQGRGVDEQFF

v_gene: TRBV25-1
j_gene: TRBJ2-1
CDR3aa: CASSTDRDFYNEQFF

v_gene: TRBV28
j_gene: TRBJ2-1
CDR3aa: CASKRDLSSYNEQFF

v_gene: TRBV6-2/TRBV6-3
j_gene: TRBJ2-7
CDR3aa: CASSYSSYEQYF

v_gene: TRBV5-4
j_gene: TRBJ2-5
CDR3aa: CASSPGDREGQETQYF

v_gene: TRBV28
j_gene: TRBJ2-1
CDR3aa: CASSLSPMTNEQFF

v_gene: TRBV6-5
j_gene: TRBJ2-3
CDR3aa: CASSYRPRTHDTQYF

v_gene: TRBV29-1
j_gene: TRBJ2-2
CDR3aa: CSVEDGTTGELFF

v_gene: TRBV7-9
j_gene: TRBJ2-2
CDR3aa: CASSLGWQTYTGELFF

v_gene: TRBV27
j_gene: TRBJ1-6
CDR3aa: CASSLSASSYNSPLHF

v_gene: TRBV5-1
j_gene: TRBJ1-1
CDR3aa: CASSPDPGTEAFF

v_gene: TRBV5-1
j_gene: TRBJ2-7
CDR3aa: CASSWTVEGEQYF

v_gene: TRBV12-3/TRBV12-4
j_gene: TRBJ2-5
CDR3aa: CASSTRSETQYF

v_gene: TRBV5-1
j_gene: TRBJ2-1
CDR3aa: CASSPEGYNEQFF

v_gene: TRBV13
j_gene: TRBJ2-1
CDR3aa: CASSLWSSYNEQFF

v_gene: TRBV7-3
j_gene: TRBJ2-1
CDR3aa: CASSLTSGANEQFF

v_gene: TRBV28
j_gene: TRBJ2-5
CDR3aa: CASSPGLAGGNQETQYF

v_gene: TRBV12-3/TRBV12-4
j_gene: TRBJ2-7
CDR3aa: CATMTASYEQYF

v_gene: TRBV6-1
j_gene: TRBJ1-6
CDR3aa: CASSAGTDNSPLHF

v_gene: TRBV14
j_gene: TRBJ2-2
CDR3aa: CTSSQVTLADIIAGELFF

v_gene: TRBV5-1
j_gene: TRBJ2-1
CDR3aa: CASSLRQGLVNEQFF